Shown below are 12 T cell receptor beta chains from a single sample sequenced in a study of CD8+ T cells in alopecia areata. Treatment specified: oral pan-JAK inhibitor, 5-10 mg twice daily. cDNA prepared by RNA extraction and subsequent reverse transcription served as the template for sequencing. Assay used: immunoSEQ multiplex PCR; TCRdb lists only in-frame clones, some missing. The sample includes about 76,000 clones, 29% seen only once; the top ten take under 15%. Sequences were derived from CD8+ T cells sorted from blood, sampled at week 4, from a patient treated with tofacitinib. The receptors were sampled from a human donor with alopecia areata.

This clone appeared a few times. This chain uses TRBV30 with TRBJ2-7; D gene unclear. Germline CDR1 GTSNPN, CDR2 SVGIG (reference sequence). The length of the CDR3 is 13 residues. Trimming took 5 bases from V and 0 from J, leaving 11 bases between them. This CDR3 reads CAWAPHSSYEQYF. CDR3 DNA sequence: TGTGCCTGGGCCCCACATAGCTCCTACGAGCAGTACTTC. Complete variable domain (other parts from reference TRBV30 and TRBJ2-7): SQTIHQWPATLVQPVGSPLSLECTVEGTSNPNLYWYRQAAGRGLQLLFYSVGIGQISSEVPQNLSASRPQDRQFILSSKKLLLSDSGFYLCAWAPHSSYEQYFGPGTRLTVT.

The chain recombines TRBV19 with TRBJ2-1; D perhaps matches TRBD1 (6 bases). V was cut by 8 bases and J by 5 bases, with 16 bases left in between. The CDR3 runs 14 residues. Germline V gives CDR1 LNHDA, CDR2 SQIVND (reference sequence). The DNA for the CDR3 is TGTGCCAGTGGGGGACAAAGGGGCGACAATGAGCAGTTCTTC. Translated, it gives CASGGQRGDNEQFF.

The chain employs TRBV29-1 and TRBJ2-7, with D perhaps given as TRBD1 or TRBD2 (5 bases each). The CDR3 is 12 residues long. Trimming removed 7 bases at V and 3 bases at J, with 13 bases between. The germline gives CDR1 SQVTM, CDR2 ANQGSEA. The DNA for the CDR3 is TGCAGCGCTTCGTGGGGGAACTACGAGCAGTACTTC. Its protein is CSASWGNYEQYF.

This chain links TRBV7-3 with TRBJ2-5; D is ambiguous. Looked up from germline, CDR1 is SGHTA and CDR2 is FQGTGA. V shed 5 bases and J shed 2 bases, with 15 bases lying between them. The CDR3 is made up of 15 amino acids. The CDR3 protein is CASSPFLGRQETQYF. The CDR3 nucleotides are TGTGCCAGCAGCCCATTCCTGGGCAGGCAAGAGACCCAGTACTTC. Together with reference TRBV7-3 and TRBJ2-5, the CDR3 gives the full variable domain: GAGVSQTPSNKVTEKGKYVELRCDPISGHTALYWYRQSLGQGPEFLIYFQGTGAADDSGLPNDRFFAVRPEGSVSTLKIQRTERGDSAVYLCASSPFLGRQETQYFGPGTRLLVL.

At least ten counts were recorded for this clone. The chain uses TRBV18 and TRBJ2-3; possibly TRBD2 for D (6 bases). There are 15 residues in the CDR3. The germline gives CDR1 KGHSH, CDR2 LQKENI. Trimming removed 5 bases at V and 6 bases at J, with 18 bases between. This chain's CDR3 is CASSTSPSSGDTQYF. The CDR3 coding sequence is TGTGCCAGCTCAACTAGCCCGTCGTCGGGGGATACGCAGTATTTT.

This clone was counted a few times. The chain joins TRBV4-1 to TRBJ1-5; TRBD1 might be the D (6 bases). This CDR3 comprises 15 residues. Trimming left V 4 bases short and J 7 bases short, with 17 bases between. Germline V gene sequence: CDR1 MGHRA, CDR2 YSYEKL. Here the CDR3 DNA reads TGCGCCAGCAGCCGTAGAACAGGGCCCGGGCAGCCCCAGCATTTT. This sequence encodes CASSRRTGPGQPQHF.

Many counts were recorded for this clone. V usage is TRBV6-5 and J usage is TRBJ1-2; D possibly corresponds to TRBD1 (5 bases). This CDR3 is 15 amino acids long. The germline gives CDR1 MNHEY, CDR2 SVGAGI. Trimming took 0 bases from V and 4 from J, leaving 12 bases between them. For the CDR3, the DNA is TGTGCCAGCAGTTACTCGATTTCAGGGTCCTATGGCTACACCTTC. This translates into CASSYSISGSYGYTF.

In this sample, this clone turned up a few times. The rearrangement links TRBV29-1 to TRBJ1-1; tentatively, D is TRBD1 (5 bases). The CDR3 has 12 amino acids. Trimming cost V 7 bases and J 3 bases, with 12 bases left between them. Germline-derived CDR1 and CDR2 are SQVTM and ANQGSEA. The CDR3 here is CSAPTGDTEAFF. The CDR3 nucleotides read TGCAGCGCCCCGACGGGGGACACTGAAGCTTTCTTT. Full variable domain (outside the CDR3, taken from reference TRBV29-1 and TRBJ1-1): SAVISQKPSRDICQRGTSLTIQCQVDSQVTMMFWYRQQPGQSLTLIATANQGSEATYESGFVIDKFPISRPNLTFSTLTVSNMSPEDSSIYLCSAPTGDTEAFFGQGTRLTVV.

This clone has more than one count but fewer than ten. V usage is TRBV29-1 and J usage is TRBJ1-2; D gene uncertain. Trimming took off 2 bases at V and 2 bases at J, with 9 bases between the two ends. The CDR3 has 13 residues. In germline, CDR1 is SQVTM, CDR2 ANQGSEA. The CDR3 DNA reads TGCAGCGTTGAACACCCACAGAACTATGGCTACACCTTC. The encoded protein is CSVEHPQNYGYTF.

The V gene is TRBV11-2, the J gene TRBJ1-2; D gene ambiguous. The CDR3 runs 13 residues. CDR1 and CDR2 (germline): SGHAT, FQNNGV. Trimming stripped 5 bases from V and 1 base from J, with 8 bases between. In nucleotides, the CDR3 is TGTGCCAGCAGCCGTGGGAGTAACTATGGCTACACCTTC. Its translation: CASSRGSNYGYTF.

Comments on this clone: Other DNA sequences in this specimen translate into the identical CDR3. The V gene is TRBV29-1, the J gene TRBJ2-7, with 8 bases matching TRBD2. The CDR3 consists of 13 residues. The V segment lost 5 bases and the J segment 3 bases; nucleotides outside the gene matches: 6. Germline V gives CDR1 SQVTM, CDR2 ANQGSEA. As DNA, the CDR3 is TGCAGCGTTCGGACCAGCGGGAGCTACGAGCAGTACTTC. Translating gives CSVRTSGSYEQYF.

This chain links TRBV29-1 with TRBJ2-4; 7 positions agree with TRBD2. This CDR3 contains 16 residues. Germline V gene lookup returns CDR1 SQVTM and CDR2 ANQGSEA. Trimming at V came to 4 bases and at J to 6 bases, leaving 15 bases not matched to a gene. The CDR3 coding sequence is TGCAGCGTTGTCGGGTTGGGTAGCGGGCCTTCAAACATTCAGTACTTC. It translates to CSVVGLGSGPSNIQYF.